The 26 T cell receptor beta chains in this list originate from one sample, sequenced in a study of CD8 T cells in ankylosing spondylitis. TCRdb independently ran MiXCR on the 5' RACE reads; one entry per CDR3 protein. The sample holds a few hundred thousand distinct CDR3 sequences, around a tenth seen once. The sample was blood, either unsorted or a sorted T cell fraction (not recorded which). The receptors derive from a female donor with ankylosing spondylitis or in good health (not recorded which).

This clonotype was recorded at least ten times. The chain carries TRBV5-1 and TRBJ2-7; D possibly corresponds to TRBD1 (6 bases). Trimming removed 10 bases from V and 2 bases from J, with 22 bases in between. The CDR3 spans 15 residues. Germline values: CDR1 SGHRS, CDR2 YFSETQ. CDR3 region: CASPGPWDKAYEQYF. DNA for the CDR3: TGCGCCTCTCCTGGGCCGTGGGACAAAGCCTACGAGCAGTACTTC.

The J gene is TRBJ2-1, the V gene TRBV20-1; D might be TRBD1 or TRBD2, each matching 5 bases. The V and J ends lost 6 bases and 5 bases respectively, with 17 bases between them. The V gene's germline CDR1 is DFQATT and CDR2 SNEGSKA (reference sequence). The CDR3 extends over 14 amino acids. CDR3 nucleotide sequence: TGCAGTGCCACCCTGAGGGGCGCGCACAATGAGCAGTTCTTC. Protein product: CSATLRGAHNEQFF.

At least ten counts were recorded for this clonotype. The chain combines TRBV12-3 or TRBV12-4 with TRBJ1-2, with D tentatively TRBD1 (6 bases). The CDR3 spans 11 residues. V lost 3 bases to trimming and J lost 9 bases, with 8 bases between them. The CDR3 region is CASSFDRSYTF. The CDR3, as DNA: TGTGCCAGCAGTTTTGACAGGAGCTACACCTTC.

The table lists this clonotype with many counts. This rearrangement joins TRBV4-1 to TRBJ1-1; no clear D. V was clipped by 1 base and J by 2 bases, with 14 bases between them. CDR3 length: 16 amino acids. CDR1 is MGHRA, CDR2 YSYEKL, per germline. The CDR3 protein is CASSQAGGGFNTEAFF. The DNA for the CDR3 is TGCGCCAGCAGCCAAGCCGGCGGTGGGTTCAACACTGAAGCTTTCTTT.

This clonotype was found many times. The chain employs TRBV5-1 and TRBJ2-2; D unclear. V was shortened by 0 bases and J by 7 bases, with 7 bases between the two germline ends. The CDR3 is 13 residues long. Per the germline V gene, CDR1 is SGHRS and CDR2 is YFSETQ. CDR3 amino acids: CASSLADVGELFF. For the CDR3, the DNA is TGCGCCAGCAGCTTGGCGGATGTCGGGGAGCTGTTTTTT.

The V and J genes are TRBV20-1 and TRBJ2-1; 8 nucleotides match TRBD1. The CDR3 covers 12 residues. Trimming cost V 6 bases and J 6 bases; bases outside gene matches: 4. Looked up from germline, CDR1 is DFQATT and CDR2 is SNEGSKA (reference sequence). CDR3 DNA sequence: TGCAGTGCGGACAGGGTCGCCAATGAGCAGTTCTTC. Translated: CSADRVANEQFF.

This clonotype was counted ten times or more. This chain uses TRBV7-3 with TRBJ2-1; tentative D call: TRBD1 (5 bases). The CDR3 contains 15 residues. Germline assignment: CDR1 SGHTA and CDR2 FQGTGA. The V and J ends lost 4 bases and 3 bases respectively, with 13 bases between them. The CDR3 loop reads CASSSPTTGYNEQFF. The CDR3 region has the DNA TGTGCCAGCAGCTCGCCTACTACAGGCTACAATGAGCAGTTCTTC. The full variable domain, in which reference TRBV7-3 and TRBJ2-1 provide the parts outside the CDR3, is GAGVSQTPSNKVTEKGKYVELRCDPISGHTALYWYRQSLGQGPEFLIYFQGTGAADDSGLPNDRFFAVRPEGSVSTLKIQRTERGDSAVYLCASSSPTTGYNEQFFGPGTRLTVL.

The chain couples TRBV6-5 to TRBJ2-6; D perhaps matches TRBD1 (5 bases). The germline V gene encodes CDR1 MNHEY and CDR2 SVGAGI. The V and J ends lost 2 bases and 4 bases respectively, with 15 bases between them. The CDR3 covers 17 residues. Here the CDR3 DNA reads TGTGCCAGCAGTTACAGAGACAGACCTGGGGGGGCCAACGTCCTGACTTTC. It specifies CASSYRDRPGGANVLTF.

This clonotype was seen a single time. A clone one base away is much larger, so this may be a read error. This chain links TRBV12-3 or TRBV12-4 with TRBJ2-7; 9 bases are shared with TRBD1. The CDR3 runs to 14 residues. The CDR3 protein is CAISMTGGLSKQYF. In DNA form, the CDR3 reads TGTGCCATCAGTATGACAGGGGGGCTGTCTAAGCAGTACTTC.

This clonotype was observed many times. The gene calls are TRBV3-1 and TRBJ1-5; D uncertain. This CDR3 is built from 13 residues. CDR1 and CDR2 from the germline V gene are LGHDT and YNNKEL (reference sequence). The V end was cut by 3 bases, the J end by 7 bases, with 10 bases between. DNA of the CDR3: TGTGCCAGCAGCCAGTCCAACCAACAGCCCCAGCATTTT. This codes for CASSQSNQQPQHF.

This clonotype has ten or more counts. This chain joins TRBV25-1 and TRBJ2-5, with D hard to call. The CDR3 extends over 13 amino acids. Between the trimmed V and J ends, which lost 1 base and 4 bases, there was a span of 7 bases. Germline values: CDR1 MGHDK, CDR2 SYGVNS. The CDR3: CASSEFIVETQYF. DNA for the CDR3: TGTGCCAGCAGTGAATTTATAGTAGAGACCCAGTACTTC. The full variable domain, in which reference TRBV25-1 and TRBJ2-5 provide the parts outside the CDR3, is EADIYQTPRYLVIGTGKKITLECSQTMGHDKMYWYQQDPGMELHLIHYSYGVNSTEKGDLSSESTVSRIRTEHFPLTLESARPSHTSQYLCASSEFIVETQYFGPGTRLLVL.

This rearrangement joins TRBV20-1 to TRBJ2-7, with unresolved D. The germline V gene encodes CDR1 DFQATT and CDR2 SNEGSKA (reference sequence). Deletions cut 3 bases from V and 0 bases from J, with 15 bases between. The CDR3 covers 15 residues. For the CDR3, the DNA is TGCAGTGCTAGTCGTATTGACCGCGGCTCCTACGAGCAGTACTTC. Translation gives CSASRIDRGSYEQYF.

This chain joins TRBV4-1 and TRBJ1-1; 7 bases are a match to TRBD1. Germline CDR1 is MGHRA and CDR2 is YSYEKL. The CDR3 consists of 15 residues. V shed 2 bases, J shed 6 bases, and the junction held 9 bases outside the gene matches. The CDR3 protein is CASSQPGGSFPEAFF. The CDR3 bases are TGCGCCAGCAGCCAACCAGGGGGAAGTTTTCCTGAAGCTTTCTTT.

This clonotype was found a few times. V and J are TRBV5-5 and TRBJ2-2; 8 bases match TRBD1. The CDR3 has 17 amino acids. The germline gives CDR1 SGHKS, CDR2 YYEKEE (reference sequence). With 6 bases clipped from V and 0 bases from J, the junction kept 10 bases outside the gene matches. The CDR3 loop reads CASIPGPDRANTGELFF. Written as DNA, the CDR3 is TGTGCCAGCATCCCAGGGCCGGACAGGGCGAACACCGGGGAGCTGTTTTTT.

This clonotype was detected many times. The chain recombines TRBV20-1 with TRBJ2-6; D gene uncertain. The germline V gene has CDR1 DFQATT and CDR2 SNEGSKA (reference sequence). Trimming stripped 4 bases from V and 1 base from J, with 14 bases between. The CDR3 totals 16 residues. CDR3 protein: CSAKAQIPSGANVLTF. Written as DNA, the CDR3 is TGCAGTGCTAAAGCGCAGATCCCTTCTGGGGCCAACGTCCTGACTTTC.

The J gene is TRBJ2-7, the V gene TRBV28, with TRBD1 as a possible D gene (6 bases). Germline V gene sequence: CDR1 MDHEN, CDR2 SYDVKM. CDR3 length: 16 residues. Between the trimmed V and J ends, which lost 3 bases and 1 base, there was a span of 16 bases. Here the CDR3 reads CASSFAPGTNSYEQYF. The DNA for the CDR3 is TGTGCCAGCAGTTTCGCCCCCGGGACAAATTCCTACGAGCAGTACTTC.

This clonotype showed up just a few times. The chain carries TRBV20-1 and TRBJ2-7; D is perhaps TRBD1 (7 bases). With 6 bases removed from V and 0 bases from J, the gap between germline ends came to 21 bases. CDR1 and CDR2 from the germline V gene are DFQATT and SNEGSKA (reference sequence). The CDR3 consists of 16 residues. The DNA of the CDR3 is TGCAGTGCCTCGGGAGAGGGACAGCTCAGCTCCTACGAGCAGTACTTC. This sequence encodes CSASGEGQLSSYEQYF.

V is TRBV11-2 and J is TRBJ1-1, with a weak D call TRBD1 (6 bases). Germline values: CDR1 SGHAT, CDR2 FQNNGV. The CDR3 is made up of 19 amino acids. Trimming cost V 4 bases and J 0 bases, with 24 bases left between them. The CDR3 DNA follows: TGTGCCAGCAGCTCAATTAGGGGGTGGGACAAGAGGATGAACACTGAAGCTTTCTTT. Protein product: CASSSIRGWDKRMNTEAFF. Combining the CDR3 with reference TRBV11-2 and TRBJ1-1 gives the whole variable domain EAGVAQSPRYKIIEKRQSVAFWCNPISGHATLYWYQQILGQGPKLLIQFQNNGVVDDSQLPKDRFSAERLKGVDSTLKIQPAKLEDSAVYLCASSSIRGWDKRMNTEAFFGQGTRLTVV.

This clonotype has a count of ten or more. This chain connects TRBV7-2 to TRBJ1-5; D perhaps matches TRBD1 (5 bases). The CDR3 has 16 residues. CDR1 and CDR2 (germline): SGHTA, FQGNSA. The V gene lost 1 base and the J gene lost 2 bases, with 12 bases spanning the gap. CDR3 sequence: CASSLVTGVGNQPQHF. The CDR3 nucleotides are TGTGCCAGCAGCTTAGTTACGGGGGTCGGCAATCAGCCCCAGCATTTT.

This clonotype was seen more than once but under ten times. The gene calls are TRBV24-1 and TRBJ1-1; D is unresolved. Germline V CDR1 and CDR2: KGHDR, SFDVKD. The CDR3 runs 14 residues. Trimming took 2 bases from V and 5 from J, leaving 11 bases between them. CDR3 DNA: TGTGCCACCAGTGATTCGCTTTCCGGGACTGAAGCTTTCTTT. It specifies CATSDSLSGTEAFF.

This clonotype has at least ten counts. The chain links TRBV7-6 to TRBJ2-3; 11 nucleotides line up with TRBD2. The ends lost 2 bases at V and 0 bases at J; junction bases unmatched: 1. Per germline, CDR1 SGHVS and CDR2 FNYEAQ. The CDR3 totals 16 residues. CDR3 sequence (DNA): TGTGCCAGCAGCTTAATAGCGGGAGGGAGCACAGATACGCAGTATTTT. Protein sequence: CASSLIAGGSTDTQYF.

This clonotype has a count of ten or more. V and J are TRBV5-1 and TRBJ2-1, with TRBD2 matching over 7 bases. Germline loops: CDR1 SGHRS, CDR2 YFSETQ. This CDR3 is 16 amino acids long. V dropped 4 bases and J dropped 2; count of bases not matched to a gene: 9. CDR3 DNA sequence: TGCGCCAGCAGCCAGGACCCCCGGGAGGCCTACAATGAGCAGTTCTTC. Translating gives CASSQDPREAYNEQFF.

This clonotype has at least ten counts. The J gene is TRBJ2-7, the V gene TRBV7-9; D perhaps matches TRBD1 (6 bases). CDR1 is SEHNR and CDR2 is FQNEAQ in the germline V gene (reference sequence). V gave up 2 bases and J gave up 6 bases, with 14 bases separating them. The CDR3 loop spans 14 amino acids. The CDR3 loop is CASSLNSGQLEQYF. DNA for the CDR3: TGTGCCAGCAGCTTAAACTCCGGACAGCTCGAGCAGTACTTC.

This clonotype was counted many times. The chain uses TRBV5-5 and TRBJ2-6; D is ambiguous. CDR1 SGHKS and CDR2 YYEKEE come from the germline V gene (reference sequence). The CDR3 consists of 16 residues. V was shortened by 2 bases and J by 0 bases, with 9 bases between the two germline ends. The CDR3 nucleotides read TGTGCCAGCAGCTTCACCCTGAGCTCTGGGGCCAACGTCCTGACTTTC. This gives the protein CASSFTLSSGANVLTF. The entire variable domain, with the rest obtained from reference TRBV5-5 and TRBJ2-6, is as follows: DAGVTQSPTHLIKTRGQQVTLRCSPISGHKSVSWYQQVLGQGPQFIFQYYEKEERGRGNFPDRFSARQFPNYSSELNVNALLLGDSALYLCASSFTLSSGANVLTFGAGSRLTVL.

The chain recombines TRBV28 with TRBJ1-5, with D perhaps matching TRBD1 (5 bases). V lost 5 bases and J lost 5, with 16 bases in between. CDR3 size: 15 residues. Germline loops: CDR1 MDHEN, CDR2 SYDVKM. CDR3 DNA: TGTGCCAGCAGTGCCCCGGACACGAGGGATCAGCCCCAGCATTTT. Protein sequence: CASSAPDTRDQPQHF.

This clonotype has at least ten counts. The gene calls are TRBV6-2 or TRBV6-3 and TRBJ2-2; 7 nucleotides match TRBD1. V was pared by 9 bases and J by 3 bases, with 13 bases of the junction left unmatched. The CDR3 consists of 16 residues. In germline, CDR1 is MNHEY, CDR2 SVGEGT. In DNA, the CDR3 is TGTGCCAGTAACTACCCTAGGGGGCGAGACACCGGGGAGCTGTTTTTT. As protein: CASNYPRGRDTGELFF.